This T cell receptor beta chain was documented in a study of blood T cell repertoires in COVID-19. In the study overall: PBMCs, B-cell-depleted T cells, or T cells were the source of the cDNA or gDNA that made up the material.

Original processing methods: How many nucleated cells were present was estimated from reference gene primer amplification. Only in-frame clones appear in the TCRdb table, and some are missing; sequencing was by immunoSEQ multiplex PCR. That table is the source of V, J and clone size, and D and trimming were worked out from the DNA. The sample yields some 88,000 clones, 85% to 90% seen once. There are 15 residues in the CDR3. V trimming: 4 bases; J trimming: 7 bases; junction bases outside the gene matches: 3. CDR1 is SGHRS and CDR2 is YFSETQ in the germline V gene. The rearrangement joins TRBV5-1 to TRBJ1-6, with 12 bases that match TRBD1. Specimen: peripheral blood. The receptor was isolated from a man aged 55 to 69 with acute or convalescent COVID-19. The CDR3 spells CASSTGTGGNSPLHF. The CDR3 bases are TGCGCCAGCAGCACCGGGACAGGGGGCAATTCACCCCTCCACTTT.